This T cell receptor beta chain was identified during a study of blood T cell repertoires in COVID-19. Study details: PBMCs, B-cell-depleted T cells, or T cells provided the cDNA or gDNA that made up the material.

Assignment of participants to cohorts was predicated upon participant-reported clinical history. The CDR3 contains 15 residues. V gave up 0 bases and J gave up 4 bases, with 11 bases separating them. Germline CDR1 reads SGHRS; CDR2 reads YFSETQ. Sequencing was performed with immunoSEQ multiplex PCR; in TCRdb, only in-frame clones are kept and a portion is missing. The repertoire has some 300,000 clones, more than 75% of them found once; the top ten carry around 2%. The genes are TRBV5-1 and TRBJ1-3, with D unresolved. The sequencing input was PBMCs or T cells enriched from blood (not recorded which). This TCR was recovered from a woman in her fifties or sixties in a cohort exposed to, infected with or recovered from COVID-19 (not recorded which). The CDR3 sequence is CASSLGGLGGNTIYF. The CDR3 DNA is TGCGCCAGCAGCTTGGGCGGGCTGGGAGGAAACACCATATATTTT.